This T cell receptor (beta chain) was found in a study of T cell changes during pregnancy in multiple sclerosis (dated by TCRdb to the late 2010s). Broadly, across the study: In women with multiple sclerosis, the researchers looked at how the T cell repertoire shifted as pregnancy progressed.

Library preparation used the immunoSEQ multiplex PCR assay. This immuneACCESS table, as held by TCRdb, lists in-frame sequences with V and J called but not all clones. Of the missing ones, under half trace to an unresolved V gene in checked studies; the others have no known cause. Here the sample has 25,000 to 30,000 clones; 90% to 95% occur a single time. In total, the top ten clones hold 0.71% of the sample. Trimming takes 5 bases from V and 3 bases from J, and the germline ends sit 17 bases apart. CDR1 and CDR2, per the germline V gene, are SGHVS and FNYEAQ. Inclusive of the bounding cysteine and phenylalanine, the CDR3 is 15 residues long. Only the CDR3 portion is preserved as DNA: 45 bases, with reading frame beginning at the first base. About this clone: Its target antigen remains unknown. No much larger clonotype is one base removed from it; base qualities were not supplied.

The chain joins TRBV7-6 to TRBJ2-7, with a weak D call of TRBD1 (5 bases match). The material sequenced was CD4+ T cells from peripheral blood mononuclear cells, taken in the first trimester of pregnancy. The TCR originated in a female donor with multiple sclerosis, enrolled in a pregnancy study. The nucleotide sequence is TGTGCCAGCAGCGTAAGTCCGGGCAGGGACTACGAGCAGTACTTC. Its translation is CASSVSPGRDYEQYF. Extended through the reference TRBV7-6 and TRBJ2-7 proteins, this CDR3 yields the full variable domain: GAGVSQSPRYKVTKRGQDVALRCDPISGHVSLYWYRQALGQGPEFLTYFNYEAQQDKSGLPNDRFSAERPEGSISTLTIQRTEQRDSAMYRCASSVSPGRDYEQYFGPGTRLTVT.